This is a list of T cell receptor beta chains from one sample in a study of identical twins. TCRdb reprocessed the 5' RACE reads with MiXCR, giving one entry per CDR3 protein. The sample records some 1,700,000 distinct CDR3 sequences, around 33% being singletons. Sequencing used cord blood. These receptors were taken from a newborn girl in good health. Both conserved end residues are part of each CDR3. A D gene is named only where the DNA matches it firmly. Clone sizes are given selectively: once, few, many, or a class where the clone is expanded.

CASTRGQGRYEQYF TGTGCCAGCACCCGGGGGCAGGGGCGATACGAGCAGTACTTC TRBJ2-7 - - TRBV27
CASSPRGLASWDTQYF TGTGCCAGCAGCCCGAGGGGACTAGCGTCCTGGGATACGCAGTATTTT TRBJ2-3 TRBD2 many TRBV3-1
CASSPYDRDSSTEAFF TGTGCCAGCAGTCCCTATGACAGGGACTCTTCCACTGAAGCTTTCTTT TRBJ1-1 TRBD1 - TRBV27
CATSREGFYEQYF TGTGCCACCAGCAGAGAAGGATTCTACGAGCAGTACTTC TRBJ2-7 - - TRBV15
CATSDPTSFDNEQYF TGTGCCACCAGTGATCCGACTAGCTTCGACAATGAGCAGTACTTC TRBJ2-7 TRBD2 - TRBV24-1
CASSMAKSGYNEQFF TGTGCCAGCAGCATGGCAAAGTCAGGCTACAATGAGCAGTTCTTC TRBJ2-1 - few TRBV28
CAIGQLLIPYEQYF TGTGCCATCGGACAGTTACTAATACCCTACGAGCAGTACTTC TRBJ2-7 - few TRBV10-3
CSAGKRSTGANPSGTNEQFF TGCAGTGCTGGAAAGCGCAGCACAGGCGCAAACCCCAGTGGGACAAATGAGCAGTTCTTC TRBJ2-1 - many TRBV20-1
CASSFTGWEQYF TGCGCCAGCAGCTTCACAGGGTGGGAGCAGTACTTC TRBJ2-7 - - TRBV5-1
CASSLGPATGGYEQFF TGTGCCAGCAGCTTAGGGCCAGCGACAGGGGGCTACGAGCAGTTCTTC TRBJ2-1 TRBD1 - TRBV7-9
CASSLVIGNGYTF TGTGCCAGCAGCTTAGTGATCGGTAATGGCTACACCTTC TRBJ1-2 - few TRBV11-2
CAISERDTSSYNEQFF TGTGCCATCAGTGAGCGGGACACTAGCTCCTACAATGAGCAGTTCTTC TRBJ2-1 - few TRBV10-3
CASSKPGVETQYF TGTGCCAGCAGTAAACCGGGGGTCGAGACCCAGTACTTC TRBJ2-5 - - TRBV6-5
CASSKRRASGRDEQFF TGTGCCAGCAGCAAACGGCGGGCTAGCGGGAGGGATGAGCAGTTCTTC TRBJ2-1 TRBD2 - TRBV7-2
CASSDEGTEPSYEQYF TGTGCCAGCAGTGACGAAGGGACAGAACCTTCCTACGAGCAGTACTTC TRBJ2-7 TRBD1 few TRBV25-1
CASSSHYRESSTDTQYF TGTGCCAGCTCATCACACTACAGGGAGTCGAGCACAGATACGCAGTATTTT TRBJ2-3 - once TRBV18
CASSFLGGEQFF TGTGCCAGCAGTTTTCTAGGGGGGGAGCAGTTCTTC TRBJ2-1 - many TRBV28
CASRYVAKPSYEQYF TGTGCCAGCCGATATGTGGCTAAACCTTCCTACGAGCAGTACTTC TRBJ2-7 - few TRBV27
CASSTNYRGPDQPQHF TGTGCCAGCAGTACCAACTACAGGGGGCCCGATCAGCCCCAGCATTTT TRBJ1-5 TRBD1 few TRBV6-2/TRBV6-3
CASSPRVRQGANEKLFF TGTGCCAGCAGCCCCAGGGTTCGGCAGGGGGCTAATGAAAAACTGTTTTTT TRBJ1-4 TRBD1 - TRBV5-8
CASSFATGVKTEAFF TGTGCCAGCAGCTTTGCGACAGGGGTGAAGACTGAAGCTTTCTTT TRBJ1-1 TRBD1 - TRBV11-2
CASSLGLAGAPDTQYF TGTGCCAGCAGTTTGGGACTAGCGGGAGCTCCGGATACGCAGTATTTT TRBJ2-3 TRBD2 - TRBV12-3/TRBV12-4
CASRPRAETLEAFF TGTGCCAGCAGGCCCAGAGCGGAAACTCTTGAAGCTTTCTTT TRBJ1-1 - few TRBV12-3/TRBV12-4
CSARDTGGTYEQYF TGCAGTGCCAGAGATACAGGCGGTACCTACGAGCAGTACTTC TRBJ2-7 - - TRBV20-1
CASSQDTGRGINIQYF TGCGCCAGCAGCCAAGATACCGGTCGTGGGATAAACATTCAGTACTTC TRBJ2-4 - many TRBV4-1
CASSRQLTDTQYF TGTGCCAGCAGCCGACAGCTCACAGATACGCAGTATTTT TRBJ2-3 - many TRBV5-1
CASSLTDSYNEQFF TGTGCCAGCAGTTTAACCGACAGCTACAATGAGCAGTTCTTC TRBJ2-1 - few TRBV28
CASSQEEGLAGPHEQYF TGCGCCAGCAGCCAAGAAGAGGGACTAGCGGGACCCCACGAGCAGTACTTC TRBJ2-7 TRBD2 few TRBV4-1
CASSLSRTGGSGYTF TGTGCCAGCAGCTTATCACGGACAGGGGGCTCTGGCTACACCTTC TRBJ1-2 TRBD1 - TRBV7-8
CASSRDWTDTQYF TGTGCCAGCAGTCGGGACTGGACAGATACGCAGTATTTT TRBJ2-3 - - TRBV6-1
CASSKTGAKNIQYF TGTGCCAGCAGTAAAACAGGGGCCAAAAACATTCAGTACTTC TRBJ2-4 - - TRBV12-3/TRBV12-4
CSASLGFPQDQPQHF TGCAGTGCTAGCTTGGGTTTCCCCCAGGATCAGCCCCAGCATTTT TRBJ1-5 - - TRBV20-1
CASSEFGGGTETQYF TGTGCCAGCAGTGAATTTGGGGGGGGCACAGAGACCCAGTACTTC TRBJ2-5 - few TRBV6-1
CATSDLSGEGLNEQFF TGTGCCACCAGTGATTTGAGTGGTGAAGGGCTGAATGAGCAGTTCTTC TRBJ2-1 - few TRBV24-1
CSARGGLAGGPFSYNEQFF TGCAGTGCTAGAGGGGGACTAGCGGGAGGGCCCTTCTCCTACAATGAGCAGTTCTTC TRBJ2-1 TRBD2 - TRBV20-1
CASSLDYSGVIVYNEQFF TGCGCCAGCAGCTTAGACTATAGCGGGGTAATTGTCTACAATGAGCAGTTCTTC TRBJ2-1 TRBD2 few TRBV5-1